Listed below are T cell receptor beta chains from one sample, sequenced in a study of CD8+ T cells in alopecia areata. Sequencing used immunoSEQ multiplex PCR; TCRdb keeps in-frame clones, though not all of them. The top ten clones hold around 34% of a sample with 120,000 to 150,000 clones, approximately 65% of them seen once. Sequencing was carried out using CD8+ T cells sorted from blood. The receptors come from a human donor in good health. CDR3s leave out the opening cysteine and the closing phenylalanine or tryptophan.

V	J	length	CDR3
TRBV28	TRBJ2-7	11	ASREGGTYEQY
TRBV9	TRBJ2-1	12	ASSVDGGPSEQF
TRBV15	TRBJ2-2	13	ATSPGMGNTGELF
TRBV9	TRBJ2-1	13	ASSVLTTSYNEQF
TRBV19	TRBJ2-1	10	ASSFTGDEQF
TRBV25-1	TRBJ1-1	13	ASSIGGPPFEEAF
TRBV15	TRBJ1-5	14	ATSREGQGGNQPQH
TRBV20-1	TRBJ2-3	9	SARGLDTQY
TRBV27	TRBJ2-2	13	ASSQSAGRTGELF
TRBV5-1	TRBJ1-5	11	ASSLASNQPQH
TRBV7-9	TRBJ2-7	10	ASSFVQYEQY
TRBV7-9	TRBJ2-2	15	ASSSLRQETHTGELF
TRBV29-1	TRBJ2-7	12	SVEGAGSSYEQY
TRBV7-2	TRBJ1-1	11	ASSYWEGTEAF
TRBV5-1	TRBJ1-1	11	ASSLGGGTEAF
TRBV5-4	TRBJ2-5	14	ASSDLAGGSQETQY
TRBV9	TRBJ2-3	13	ASSSTSGSTDTQY
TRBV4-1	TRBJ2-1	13	ASSHTTGSYNEQF
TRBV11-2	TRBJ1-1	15	ASSLGAGSGRFTEAF
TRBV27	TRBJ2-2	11	ASSLSTAGELF
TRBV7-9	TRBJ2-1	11	ASSRDQRNEQF
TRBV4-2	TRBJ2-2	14	ASSQEIPGRGGELF
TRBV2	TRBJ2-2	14	ASGVAGGGSTGELF
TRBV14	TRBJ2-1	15	ASSHFTGTLTYNEQF
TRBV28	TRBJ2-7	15	ASSLTVGQSSSYEQY
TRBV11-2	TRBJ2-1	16	ASSLEGQGLFPVNEQF
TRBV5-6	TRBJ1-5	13	ASSLGGFSNQPQH
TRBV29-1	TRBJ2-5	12	SVVGQTTEETQY
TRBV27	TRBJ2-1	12	ASSWRDGDNEQF
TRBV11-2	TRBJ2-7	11	ASSLGRTYEQY
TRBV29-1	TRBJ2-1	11	SVDGVVGNEQF
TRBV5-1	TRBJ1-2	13	ASSPAGPTPYGYT
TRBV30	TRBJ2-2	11	ACEGAATGELF
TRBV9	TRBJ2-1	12	ASSSSGLADEQF
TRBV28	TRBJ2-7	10	ASSRWDIQTY
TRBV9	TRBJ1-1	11	ASSVGTATEAF
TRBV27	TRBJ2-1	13	ASSIPGTSANEQF
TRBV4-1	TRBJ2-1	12	ASSPDGHNDEQF
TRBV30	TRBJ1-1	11	AWTRFTNTEAF
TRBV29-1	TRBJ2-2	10	SVPANTGELF
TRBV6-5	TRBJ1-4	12	ASSFLATNEKLF
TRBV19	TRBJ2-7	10	ASGQGIGEQY
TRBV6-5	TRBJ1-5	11	ASSYSWRQPQH
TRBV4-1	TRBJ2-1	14	ASRRLSGSSYNEQF
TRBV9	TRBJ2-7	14	ASSVGRGLTPYEQY